This TCR beta chain originates from a study of cytomegalovirus exposure and HLA in healthy donors. Sequenced by immunoSEQ multiplex PCR; TCRdb stores in-frame clones only, minus some. The sample includes 71,000 or so clones, approximately 93% seen only once; the top ten take over 2%. With 0 bases clipped from V and 4 bases from J, the junction kept 2 bases outside the gene matches. The CDR3 covers 15 residues. CDR1 is SGHDT, CDR2 YYEEEE, per germline. The TCR was taken from a woman under 30 in good health and CMV-seronegative. The rearrangement joins TRBV5-6 to TRBJ2-2; the match to TRBD1 covers 8 bases. The source material was PBMCs. CDR3 amino acids: CASSLGTGTTGELFF. DNA of the CDR3: TGTGCCAGCAGCTTGGGGACAGGGACCACCGGGGAGCTGTTTTTT.